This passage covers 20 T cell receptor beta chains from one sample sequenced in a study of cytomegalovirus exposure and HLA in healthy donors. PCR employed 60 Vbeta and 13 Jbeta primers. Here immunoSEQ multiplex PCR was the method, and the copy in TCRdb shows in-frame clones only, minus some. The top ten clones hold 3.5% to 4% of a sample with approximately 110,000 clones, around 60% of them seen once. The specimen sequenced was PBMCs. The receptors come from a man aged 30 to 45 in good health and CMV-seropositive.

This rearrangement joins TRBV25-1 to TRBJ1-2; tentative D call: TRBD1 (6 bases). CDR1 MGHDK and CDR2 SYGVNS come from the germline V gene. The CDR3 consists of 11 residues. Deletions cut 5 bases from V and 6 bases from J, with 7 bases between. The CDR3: CASSNRDGYTF. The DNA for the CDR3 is TGTGCCAGCAGTAACAGGGATGGCTACACCTTC.

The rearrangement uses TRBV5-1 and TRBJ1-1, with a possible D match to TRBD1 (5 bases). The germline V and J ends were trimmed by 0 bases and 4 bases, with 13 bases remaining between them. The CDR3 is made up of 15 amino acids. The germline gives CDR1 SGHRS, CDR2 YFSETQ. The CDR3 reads CASSLGSGGRTEAFF. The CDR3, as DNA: TGCGCCAGCAGCTTGGGCTCCGGGGGACGCACTGAAGCTTTCTTT.

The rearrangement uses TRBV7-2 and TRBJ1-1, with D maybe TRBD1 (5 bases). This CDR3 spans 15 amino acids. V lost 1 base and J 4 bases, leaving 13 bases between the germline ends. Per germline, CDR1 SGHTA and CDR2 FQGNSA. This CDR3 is CASSLVGGGSTEAFF. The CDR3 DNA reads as TGTGCCAGCAGCTTAGTGGGGGGAGGATCCACTGAAGCTTTCTTT.

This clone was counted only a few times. The DNA of the CDR3 is TGCGCCAGCAGCCAAGCGGTTGTTTCACCCCTCCACTTT. It encodes CASSQAVVSPLHF. The chain links TRBV4-1 to TRBJ1-6; no clear D gene. In germline, CDR1 is MGHRA, CDR2 YSYEKL. The CDR3 has 13 amino acids. The V end lost 1 base, the J end lost 9 bases, and 7 bases lay between the germline ends.

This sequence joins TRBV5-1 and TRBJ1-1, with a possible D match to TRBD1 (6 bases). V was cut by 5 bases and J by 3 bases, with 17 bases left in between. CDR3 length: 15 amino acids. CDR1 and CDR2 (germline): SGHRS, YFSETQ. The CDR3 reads CASSQLQGGHTEAFF. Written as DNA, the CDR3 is TGCGCCAGCAGTCAGTTACAGGGAGGGCACACTGAAGCTTTCTTT.

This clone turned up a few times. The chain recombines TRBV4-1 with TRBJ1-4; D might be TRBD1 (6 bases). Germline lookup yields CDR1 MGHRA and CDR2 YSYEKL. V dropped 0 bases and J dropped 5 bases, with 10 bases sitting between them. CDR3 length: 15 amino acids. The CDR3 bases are TGCGCCAGCAGCCAAGAGGGGACACGGAATGAAAAACTGTTTTTT. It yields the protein CASSQEGTRNEKLFF.

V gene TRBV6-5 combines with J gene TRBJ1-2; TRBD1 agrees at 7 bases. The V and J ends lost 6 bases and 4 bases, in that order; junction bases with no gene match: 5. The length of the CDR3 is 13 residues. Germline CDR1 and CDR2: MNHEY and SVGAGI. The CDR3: CASRSGQAYGYTF. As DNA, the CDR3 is TGTGCCAGCAGATCCGGACAGGCCTATGGCTACACCTTC.

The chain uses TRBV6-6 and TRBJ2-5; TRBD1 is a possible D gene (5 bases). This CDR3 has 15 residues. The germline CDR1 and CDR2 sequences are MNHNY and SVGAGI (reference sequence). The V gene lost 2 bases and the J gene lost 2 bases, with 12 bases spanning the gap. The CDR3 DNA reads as TGTGCCAGCAGTTACGGGCAGGGTGGTCAAGAGACCCAGTACTTC. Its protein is CASSYGQGGQETQYF.

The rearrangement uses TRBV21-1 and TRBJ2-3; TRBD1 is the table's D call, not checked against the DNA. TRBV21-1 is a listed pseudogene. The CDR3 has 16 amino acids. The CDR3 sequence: CASSARDRGLGDTQYF. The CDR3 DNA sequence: TGTGCCAGCAGCGCCCGGGACAGGGGGCTAGGAGATACGCAGTATTTT.

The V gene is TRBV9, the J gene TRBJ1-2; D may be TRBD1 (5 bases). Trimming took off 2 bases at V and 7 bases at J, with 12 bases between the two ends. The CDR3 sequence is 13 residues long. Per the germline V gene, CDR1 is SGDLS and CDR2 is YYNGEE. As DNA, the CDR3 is TGTGCCAGCAGCGTCGATTACAGGATTGGCTACACCTTC. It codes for CASSVDYRIGYTF.

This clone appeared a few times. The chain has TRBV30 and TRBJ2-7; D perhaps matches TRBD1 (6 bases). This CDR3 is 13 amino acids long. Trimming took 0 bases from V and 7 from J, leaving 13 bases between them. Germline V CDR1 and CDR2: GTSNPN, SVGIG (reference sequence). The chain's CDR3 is CAWSVQAGEEQYF. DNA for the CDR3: TGTGCCTGGAGTGTACAGGCAGGGGAAGAGCAGTACTTC.

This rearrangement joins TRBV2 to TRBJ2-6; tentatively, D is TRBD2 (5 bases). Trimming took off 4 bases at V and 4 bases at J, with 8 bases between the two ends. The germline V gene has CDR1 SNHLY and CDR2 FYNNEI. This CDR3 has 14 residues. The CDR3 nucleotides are TGTGCCAGCAGTGGACTATCCGGGGCCAACGTCCTGACTTTC. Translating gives CASSGLSGANVLTF.

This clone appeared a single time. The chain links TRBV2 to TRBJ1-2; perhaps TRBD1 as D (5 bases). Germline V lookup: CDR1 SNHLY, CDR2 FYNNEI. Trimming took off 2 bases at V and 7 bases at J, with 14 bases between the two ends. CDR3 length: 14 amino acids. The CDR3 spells CASSESTGSSGYTF. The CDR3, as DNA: TGTGCCAGCAGTGAAAGCACAGGATCCTCTGGCTACACCTTC.

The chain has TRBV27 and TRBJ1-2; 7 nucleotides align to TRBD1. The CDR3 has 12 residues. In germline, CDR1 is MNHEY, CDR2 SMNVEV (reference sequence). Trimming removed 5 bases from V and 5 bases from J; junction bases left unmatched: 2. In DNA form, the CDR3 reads TGTGCCAGCAGTACGACAGGGTATGGCTACACCTTC. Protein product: CASSTTGYGYTF.

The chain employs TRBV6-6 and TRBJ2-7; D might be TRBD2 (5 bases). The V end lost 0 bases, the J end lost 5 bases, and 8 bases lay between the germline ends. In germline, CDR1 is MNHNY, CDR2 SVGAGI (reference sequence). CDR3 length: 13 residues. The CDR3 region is CASSYSIGNEQYF. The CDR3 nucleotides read TGTGCCAGCAGTTACTCGATCGGGAACGAGCAGTACTTC.

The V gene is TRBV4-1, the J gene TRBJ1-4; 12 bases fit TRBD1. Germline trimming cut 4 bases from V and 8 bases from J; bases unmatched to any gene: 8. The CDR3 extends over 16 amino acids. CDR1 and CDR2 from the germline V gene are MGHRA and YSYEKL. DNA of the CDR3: TGCGCCAGCAGCCGATCGGGACAGGGGGCCGAGGAAAAACTGTTTTTT. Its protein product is CASSRSGQGAEEKLFF.

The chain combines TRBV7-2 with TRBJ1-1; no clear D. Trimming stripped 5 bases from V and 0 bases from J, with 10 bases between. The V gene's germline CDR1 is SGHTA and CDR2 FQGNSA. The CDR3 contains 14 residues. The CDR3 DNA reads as TGTGCCAGCAGCCATCGCGGGCTGAACACTGAAGCTTTCTTT. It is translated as CASSHRGLNTEAFF.

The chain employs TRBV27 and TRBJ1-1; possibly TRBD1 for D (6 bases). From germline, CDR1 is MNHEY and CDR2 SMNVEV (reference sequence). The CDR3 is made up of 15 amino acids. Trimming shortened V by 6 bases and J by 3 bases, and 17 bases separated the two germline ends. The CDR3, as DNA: TGTGCCAGCAGCCTCCTCATGCAGGGGTACACTGAAGCTTTCTTT. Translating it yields CASSLLMQGYTEAFF.

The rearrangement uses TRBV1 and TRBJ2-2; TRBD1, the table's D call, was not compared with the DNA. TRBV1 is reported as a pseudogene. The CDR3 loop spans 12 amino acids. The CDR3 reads CTSSHSTGELFF. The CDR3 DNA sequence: TGCACCAGCAGCCATTCAACCGGGGAGCTGTTTTTT.

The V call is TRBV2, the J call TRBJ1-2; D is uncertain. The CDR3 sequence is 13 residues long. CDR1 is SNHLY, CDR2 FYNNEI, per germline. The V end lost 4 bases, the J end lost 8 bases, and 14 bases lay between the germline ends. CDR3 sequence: CASSVEGSRGYTF. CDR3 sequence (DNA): TGTGCCAGCAGTGTTGAGGGTTCGAGGGGCTACACCTTC.